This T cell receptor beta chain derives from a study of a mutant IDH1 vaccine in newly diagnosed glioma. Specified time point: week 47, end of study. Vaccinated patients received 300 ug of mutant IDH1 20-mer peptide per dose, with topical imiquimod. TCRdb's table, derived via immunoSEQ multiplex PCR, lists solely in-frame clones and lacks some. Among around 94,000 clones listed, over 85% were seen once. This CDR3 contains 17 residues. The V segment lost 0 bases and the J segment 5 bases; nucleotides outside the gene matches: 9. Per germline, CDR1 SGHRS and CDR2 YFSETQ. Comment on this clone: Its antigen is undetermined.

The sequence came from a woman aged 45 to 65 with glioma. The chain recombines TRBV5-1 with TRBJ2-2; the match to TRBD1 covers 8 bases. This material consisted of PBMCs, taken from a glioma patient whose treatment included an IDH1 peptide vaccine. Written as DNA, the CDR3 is TGCGCCAGCAGCTTGGGTCAGGGGGCGTTTAGGACCGGGGAGCTGTTTTTT. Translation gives CASSLGQGAFRTGELFF. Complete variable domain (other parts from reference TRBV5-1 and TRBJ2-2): KAGVTQTPRYLIKTRGQQVTLSCSPISGHRSVSWYQQTPGQGLQFLFEYFSETQRNKGNFPGRFSGRQFSNSRSEMNVSTLELGDSALYLCASSLGQGAFRTGELFFGEGSRLTVL.